This T cell receptor beta chain derives from a study of cytomegalovirus exposure and HLA in healthy donors. Germline V gene sequence: CDR1 MDHEN, CDR2 SYDVKM. CDR3 length equals 13 residues. V gave up 2 bases and J gave up 4 bases, with 8 bases separating them. Primers included in the PCR were 60 Vbeta and 13 Jbeta primers. The repertoire was sequenced with immunoSEQ multiplex PCR; TCRdb's copy has only in-frame clones and lacks some. The sample contains approximately 150,000 clones, over 75% of which appear only once. The clonotype comes from a human donor in good health. The rearrangement joins TRBV28 to TRBJ2-5; D perhaps matches TRBD1 (6 bases). The sequenced sample was PBMCs. The CDR3 spells CASSLGGGETQYF. The CDR3, as DNA: TGTGCCAGCAGTTTAGGGGGCGGAGAGACCCAGTACTTC.